This entry lists 25 T cell receptor beta chains sequenced from one sample in a study of human T cells and chemical hapten exposure. Time point of the sample: patch test 1, 2 weeks after DPC sensitization. The treatment was: therapeutic diphenylcyclopropenone sensitization with weekly scalp DPC. TCRdb recomputed calls from the RACE reads with MiXCR, one row per CDR3 protein. Found here are 45,000 to 70,000 distinct CDR3 sequences, about 9.3% of them singletons; the top ten hold more than 10%. The sequences come from whole blood, collected in connection with sensitization to the hapten diphenylcyclopropenone (DPC). Source of these receptors: a woman aged 40-49 years with alopecia areata. Some clones in this sample may be carry-over from other donors' samples.

This clonotype has a count of ten or more. The chain has TRBV7-8 and TRBJ2-7, with D perhaps being TRBD1 or TRBD2 (6 bases each). The CDR3 runs to 13 residues. Germline assignment: CDR1 SGHVS and CDR2 FQNEAQ. Trimming stripped 6 bases from V and 7 bases from J, with 16 bases between. The CDR3 is CASRPPGAEEQYF. For the CDR3, the DNA is TGTGCCAGCAGGCCTCCGGGGGCTGAGGAGCAGTACTTC.

This clonotype was counted at least ten times. The V call is TRBV2, the J call TRBJ2-4; TRBD2 aligns across 9 bases. CDR1 is SNHLY, CDR2 FYNNEI, per germline. CDR3 size: 17 residues. Losses at the gene ends were 5 bases for V and 0 bases for J; bases not matched to a gene: 8. CDR3 loop: CASSYSGGGLAKNIQYF. CDR3 nucleotide sequence: TGTGCCAGCAGTTATAGCGGGGGAGGACTAGCCAAAAACATTCAGTACTTC.

The chain is built from TRBV12-3 or TRBV12-4 and TRBJ1-5; possible D gene TRBD1, 5 bases. The V and J ends lost 5 bases and 1 base respectively, with 9 bases between them. CDR3 length: 14 amino acids. CDR3 nucleotide sequence: TGTGCCAGCAGTCTAAAGGGGAGCAATCAGCCCCAGCATTTT. Translating gives CASSLKGSNQPQHF.

The V gene is TRBV4-1, the J gene TRBJ1-4; tentative D call: TRBD1 (5 bases). With 3 bases removed from V and 8 bases from J, the gap between germline ends came to 13 bases. CDR1 is MGHRA and CDR2 is YSYEKL in the germline V gene. The CDR3 totals 14 residues. The CDR3 region has the DNA TGCGCCAGCAGCCAGATAGGGGCTTTAGAAAAACTGTTTTTT. Translation: CASSQIGALEKLFF.

This clonotype was seen a few times. The genes are TRBV6-6 and TRBJ1-5; 7 bases align to TRBD1. Germline CDR1 and CDR2: MNHNY and SVGAGI (reference sequence). V dropped 4 bases and J dropped 7; count of bases not matched to a gene: 10. This CDR3 spans 15 amino acids. The CDR3 sequence: CASSSPTGMGQPQHF. In DNA, the CDR3 is TGTGCCAGCAGTTCCCCGACAGGGATGGGGCAGCCCCAGCATTTT.

This clonotype was detected many times. The V gene is TRBV7-2, the J gene TRBJ1-5; D not certain. The CDR3 runs to 16 residues. V was cut by 4 bases and J by 1 base, with 14 bases left in between. Germline V gene sequence: CDR1 SGHTA, CDR2 FQGNSA. This CDR3 reads CASSSTFRESNQPQHF. The DNA for the CDR3 is TGTGCCAGCAGCTCGACGTTTCGGGAGAGCAATCAGCCCCAGCATTTT.

The chain couples TRBV2 to TRBJ2-7; D is ambiguous. V gave up 6 bases and J gave up 0 bases, with 3 bases separating them. The CDR3 has 11 amino acids. The germline CDR1 and CDR2 sequences are SNHLY and FYNNEI. The DNA of the CDR3 is TGTGCCAGCAGCCCCTCCTACGAGCAGTACTTC. This translates into CASSPSYEQYF.

This clonotype was seen many times. V and J are TRBV4-2 and TRBJ2-5, with 10 positions matching TRBD2. This CDR3 is 17 amino acids long. Losses at the gene ends were 1 base for V and 4 bases for J; bases not matched to a gene: 9. Germline V gene sequence: CDR1 LGHNA, CDR2 YNFKEQ. The CDR3 DNA follows: TGTGCCAGCAGCCAAGGGGCCTCCAGCGGGGGGGTAGAGACCCAGTACTTC. Its translation is CASSQGASSGGVETQYF.

This clonotype was recorded at least ten times. The CDR3 sequence is CSASRGSMSSGNTIYF. CDR3 bases: TGCAGTGCTAGTAGGGGCTCGATGAGCTCTGGAAACACCATATATTTT. The chain carries TRBV20-1 and TRBJ1-3; D may be TRBD1 (5 bases). In germline, CDR1 is DFQATT, CDR2 SNEGSKA (reference sequence). This CDR3 is 16 amino acids long. V dropped 3 bases and J dropped 0 bases, with 15 bases sitting between them.

At least ten counts were recorded for this clonotype. At one of its ends the junction is not consistent with the germline gene, which may arise from a read error. V is TRBV27 and J is TRBJ2-2; 10 nucleotides agree with TRBD2. Germline values: CDR1 MNHEY, CDR2 SMNVEV (reference sequence). CDR3 length: 16 residues. CDR3 nucleotide sequence: TGTGCCAGCAATTTAGCGGGGGGAGCGAACACCGGGGAGCTGTTTTTT. It translates to CASNLAGGANTGELFF.

This clonotype was counted ten times or more. The V call is TRBV29-1, the J call TRBJ2-3, with TRBD2 matching over 7 bases. The trim removed 4 bases at V and 5 bases at J, leaving 6 bases unmatched. The germline V gene has CDR1 SQVTM and CDR2 ANQGSEA. This CDR3 spans 13 amino acids. In DNA, the CDR3 is TGCAGCGTTGCGGGCCAGCGGGGAGATACGCAGTATTTT. Its protein product is CSVAGQRGDTQYF.

Many counts were recorded for this clonotype. CDR3 loop: CASSADTLGDTQYF. In nucleotides, the CDR3 is TGTGCCAGCAGCGCGGACACCCTAGGAGATACGCAGTATTTT. The chain recombines TRBV11-2 with TRBJ2-3; tentative D call: TRBD1 (5 bases). This CDR3 has 14 amino acids. V was clipped by 5 bases and J by 5 bases, with 14 bases between them. Germline lookup yields CDR1 SGHAT and CDR2 FQNNGV.

This clonotype was counted at least ten times. The CDR3 bases are TGTGCCAGCAGGCTAGCGGGGAGGGCAGATACGCAGTATTTT. This gives the protein CASRLAGRADTQYF. The chain is built from TRBV5-4 and TRBJ2-3; 9 bases are a match to TRBD2. This CDR3 has 14 amino acids. V shed 5 bases, J shed 4 bases, and the junction held 5 bases outside the gene matches. Looked up from germline, CDR1 is SGHNT and CDR2 is YYREEE (reference sequence).

The chain combines TRBV7-6 with TRBJ2-1; 12 bases match TRBD2. The CDR3 runs to 16 residues. The germline CDR1 and CDR2 sequences are SGHVS and FNYEAQ. Trimming took 4 bases from V and 7 from J; bases not matched to a gene: 8. The CDR3 protein is CASSSGRLAGVNEQFF. The CDR3 DNA sequence: TGTGCCAGCAGCTCGGGGCGACTAGCGGGGGTGAATGAGCAGTTCTTC.

This clonotype was found once. The CDR3 loop is CASRVGQEKYEQYF. Here the CDR3 DNA reads TGTGCCAGCCGGGTGGGACAAGAAAAGTACGAGCAGTACTTC. This rearrangement joins TRBV6-1 to TRBJ2-7; tentative D call: TRBD1 (6 bases). There are 14 residues in the CDR3. V gave up 8 bases and J gave up 4 bases, with 18 bases separating them. The germline gives CDR1 MNHNS, CDR2 SASEGT.

The chain carries TRBV29-1 and TRBJ1-1; D is unresolved. The germline V gene encodes CDR1 SQVTM and CDR2 ANQGSEA. V lost 6 bases to trimming and J lost 7 bases, with 12 bases between them. The CDR3 runs to 11 residues. CDR3 sequence: CSVRGVYEAFF. CDR3 DNA sequence: TGCAGCGTCCGTGGGGTATATGAAGCTTTCTTT.

In this sample, this clonotype turned up a few times. V and J are TRBV23-1 and TRBJ2-1; 9 bases are a match to TRBD1. TRBV23-1 is marked as an open reading frame, function uncertain. The ends lost 5 bases at V and 7 bases at J; junction bases unmatched: 3. The CDR3 runs 13 residues. The CDR3 nucleotides are TGCGCCAGCAGTGGGACAGGGTGGAATGAGCAGTTCTTC. Translated, it gives CASSGTGWNEQFF.

With respect to this clonotype: This may arise from a read error, as a much more abundant clone is one base away. Because the CDR3 is missing its conserved closing phenylalanine or tryptophan, this is likely a read error. The V and J genes are TRBV4-2 and TRBJ2-1, with D possibly being TRBD2 (6 bases). Trimming stripped 0 bases from V and 6 bases from J, with 15 bases between. The CDR3 is made up of 16 amino acids. Germline CDR1 and CDR2: LGHNA and YNFKEQ. CDR3 in amino acids: CASSQDGLTRTNEQFC. CDR3 bases: TGTGCCAGCAGCCAAGATGGCTTGACTAGAACCAATGAGCAGTTCTGC.

The chain employs TRBV11-1 and TRBJ2-1; 12 nucleotides agree with TRBD2. Germline CDR1 reads SGHAT; CDR2 reads FQDESV (reference sequence). J gave up 7 bases and V 3 bases, and 13 bases lay outside the gene matches. The CDR3 runs to 18 residues. The CDR3 nucleotides are TGTGCCAGCAGCTTCACTTTTCCGACTAGCGGGGGCGAGAATGAGCAGTTCTTC. Translating gives CASSFTFPTSGGENEQFF.

This clonotype showed up just a few times. The chain carries TRBV4-3 and TRBJ2-7; a weak D match, TRBD1 (6 bases). The length of the CDR3 is 16 residues. Trimming stripped 0 bases from V and 1 base from J, with 13 bases between. The germline V gene encodes CDR1 LGHNA and CDR2 YSLEER. CDR3 sequence reads: CASSQESGTPSYEQYF. CDR3 sequence (DNA): TGCGCCAGCAGCCAAGAATCAGGGACACCTTCCTACGAGCAGTACTTC.

This chain connects TRBV12-3 or TRBV12-4 to TRBJ1-1; D unresolved. V was shortened by 6 bases and J by 7 bases, with 6 bases between the two germline ends. The CDR3 totals 10 residues. The CDR3, as DNA: TGTGCCAGCAGGGGGTTTGAAGCTTTCTTT. Translation gives CASRGFEAFF.

The table lists this clonotype with a few counts. V and J are TRBV5-1 and TRBJ2-3, with D possibly matching TRBD2 (6 bases). The CDR3 extends over 14 amino acids. Germline V lookup: CDR1 SGHRS, CDR2 YFSETQ. Trimming removed 0 bases at V and 3 bases at J, with 8 bases between. This CDR3 is CASSLGRGTDTQYF. The CDR3 coding sequence is TGCGCCAGCAGCTTGGGGCGGGGTACAGATACGCAGTATTTT.

A few counts support this clonotype. V is TRBV3-1 and J is TRBJ2-2, with D hard to call. From germline, CDR1 is LGHDT and CDR2 YNNKEL (reference sequence). V was shortened by 6 bases and J by 10 bases, with 9 bases between the two germline ends. This CDR3 region has 11 residues. CDR3 sequence: CASRGRLELFF. The CDR3 region has the DNA TGTGCCAGCAGAGGGCGGCTGGAGCTGTTTTTT.

This chain uses TRBV14 with TRBJ1-1, with D possibly TRBD1 on 5 matching bases. Germline lookup yields CDR1 SGHDN and CDR2 FVKESK. CDR3 length equals 15 residues. V lost 3 bases, J lost 0 bases, and 11 bases lay in between. CDR3: CASSQPDTLNTEAFF. DNA for the CDR3: TGTGCCAGCAGCCAGCCGGACACCCTGAACACTGAAGCTTTCTTT.

V is TRBV6-5 and J is TRBJ2-5; D unresolved. CDR3 length equals 13 residues. The germline V gene encodes CDR1 MNHEY and CDR2 SVGAGI. V was clipped by 0 bases and J by 5 bases, with 7 bases between them. CDR3 sequence (DNA): TGTGCCAGCAGTTACTCGAGGACGGAGACCCAGTACTTC. Its protein product is CASSYSRTETQYF.